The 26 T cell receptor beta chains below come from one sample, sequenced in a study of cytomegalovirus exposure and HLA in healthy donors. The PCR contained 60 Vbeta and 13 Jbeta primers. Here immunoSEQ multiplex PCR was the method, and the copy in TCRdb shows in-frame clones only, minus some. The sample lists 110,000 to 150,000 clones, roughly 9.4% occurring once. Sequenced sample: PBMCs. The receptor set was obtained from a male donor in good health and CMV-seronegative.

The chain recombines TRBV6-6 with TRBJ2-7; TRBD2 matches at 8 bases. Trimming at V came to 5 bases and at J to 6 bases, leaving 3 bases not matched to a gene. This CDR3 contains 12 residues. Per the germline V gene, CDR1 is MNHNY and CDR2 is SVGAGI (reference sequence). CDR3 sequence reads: CASSQRGSEQYF. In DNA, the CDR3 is TGTGCCAGCAGTCAGCGGGGGTCCGAGCAGTACTTC.

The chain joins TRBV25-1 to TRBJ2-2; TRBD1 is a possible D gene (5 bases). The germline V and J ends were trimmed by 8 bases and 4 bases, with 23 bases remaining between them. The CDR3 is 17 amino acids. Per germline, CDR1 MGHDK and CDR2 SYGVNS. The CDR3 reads CASAGFVEALGTGELFF. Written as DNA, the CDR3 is TGTGCCAGCGCAGGGTTCGTCGAGGCTTTGGGCACCGGGGAGCTGTTTTTT.

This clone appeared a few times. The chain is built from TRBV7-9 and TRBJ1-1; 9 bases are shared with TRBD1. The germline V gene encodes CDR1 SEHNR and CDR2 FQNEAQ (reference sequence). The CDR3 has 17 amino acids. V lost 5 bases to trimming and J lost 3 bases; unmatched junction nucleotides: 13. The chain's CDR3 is CASSINRGRRGDTEAFF. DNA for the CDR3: TGTGCCAGCAGCATTAACAGGGGGCGCCGGGGGGACACTGAAGCTTTCTTT.

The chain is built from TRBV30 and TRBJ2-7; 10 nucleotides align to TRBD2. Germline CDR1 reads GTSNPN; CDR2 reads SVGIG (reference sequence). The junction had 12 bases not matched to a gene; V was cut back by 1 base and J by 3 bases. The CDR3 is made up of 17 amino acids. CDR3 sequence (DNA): TGTGCCTGGAGTGAGTCCCCCCGACTAGCGGGCCTCTACGAGCAGTACTTC. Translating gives CAWSESPRLAGLYEQYF.

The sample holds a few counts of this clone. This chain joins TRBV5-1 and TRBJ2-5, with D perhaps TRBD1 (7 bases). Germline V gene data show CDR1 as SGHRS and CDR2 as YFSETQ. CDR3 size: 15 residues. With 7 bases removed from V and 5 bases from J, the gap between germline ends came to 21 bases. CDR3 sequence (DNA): TGCGCCAGCGAGTTTGCCCCAGGGGGAGGTGAGACCCAGTACTTC. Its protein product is CASEFAPGGGETQYF.

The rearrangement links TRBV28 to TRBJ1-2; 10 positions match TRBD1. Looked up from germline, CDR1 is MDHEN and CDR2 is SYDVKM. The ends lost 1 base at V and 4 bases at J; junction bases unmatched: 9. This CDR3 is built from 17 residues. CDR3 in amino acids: CASSLYPRQGAFYGYTF. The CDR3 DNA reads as TGTGCCAGCAGTTTATACCCCCGACAGGGGGCCTTCTATGGCTACACCTTC.

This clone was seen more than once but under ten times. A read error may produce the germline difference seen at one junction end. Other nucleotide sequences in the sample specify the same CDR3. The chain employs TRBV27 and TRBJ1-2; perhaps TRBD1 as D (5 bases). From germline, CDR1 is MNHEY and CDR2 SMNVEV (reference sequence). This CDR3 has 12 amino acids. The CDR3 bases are TGCGCCAGCAGTAAGGAGGGGTATGGCTACACCTTC. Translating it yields CASSKEGYGYTF.

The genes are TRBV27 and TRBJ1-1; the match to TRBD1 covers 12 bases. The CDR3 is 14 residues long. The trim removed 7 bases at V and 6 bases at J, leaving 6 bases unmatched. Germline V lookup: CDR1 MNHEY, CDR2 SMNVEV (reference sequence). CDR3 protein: CASKGTGGAAEAFF. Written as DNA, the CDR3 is TGTGCCAGCAAAGGGACAGGGGGCGCTGCTGAAGCTTTCTTT.

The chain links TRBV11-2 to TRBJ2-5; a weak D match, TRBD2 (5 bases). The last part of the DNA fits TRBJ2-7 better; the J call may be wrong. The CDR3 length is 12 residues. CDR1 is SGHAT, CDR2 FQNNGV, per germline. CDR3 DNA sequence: TGTGCCAGCAGCTCCGCCGGGAACGAGCAGTACTTC. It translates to CASSSAGNEQYF.

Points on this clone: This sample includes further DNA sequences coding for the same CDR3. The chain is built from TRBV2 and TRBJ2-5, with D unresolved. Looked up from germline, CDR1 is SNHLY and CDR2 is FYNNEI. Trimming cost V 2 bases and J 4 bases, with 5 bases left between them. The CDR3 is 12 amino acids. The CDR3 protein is CASSESVETQYF. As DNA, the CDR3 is TGTGCCAGCAGTGAATCAGTAGAGACCCAGTACTTC.

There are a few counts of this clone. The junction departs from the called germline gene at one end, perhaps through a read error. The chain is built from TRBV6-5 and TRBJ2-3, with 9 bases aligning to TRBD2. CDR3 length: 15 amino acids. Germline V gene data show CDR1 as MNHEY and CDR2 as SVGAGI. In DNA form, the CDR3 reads TGTGCCAGCAGTTACGGCGGGAGGGCAGTAGATGCGCAGTATTTT. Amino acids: CASSYGGRAVDAQYF.

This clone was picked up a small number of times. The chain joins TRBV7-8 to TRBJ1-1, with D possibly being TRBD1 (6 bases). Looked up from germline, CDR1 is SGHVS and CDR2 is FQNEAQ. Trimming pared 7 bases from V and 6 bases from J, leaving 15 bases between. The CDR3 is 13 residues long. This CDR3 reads CASNQGRDSEAFF. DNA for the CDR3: TGTGCCAGCAACCAGGGGAGGGACTCTGAAGCTTTCTTT.

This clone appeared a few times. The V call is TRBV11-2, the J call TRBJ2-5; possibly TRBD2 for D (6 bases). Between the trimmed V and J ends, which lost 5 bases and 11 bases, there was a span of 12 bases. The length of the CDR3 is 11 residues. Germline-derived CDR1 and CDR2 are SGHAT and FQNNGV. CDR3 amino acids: CASSLRDLQYF. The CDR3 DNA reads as TGTGCCAGCAGCCTTCGGGACTTGCAGTACTTC.

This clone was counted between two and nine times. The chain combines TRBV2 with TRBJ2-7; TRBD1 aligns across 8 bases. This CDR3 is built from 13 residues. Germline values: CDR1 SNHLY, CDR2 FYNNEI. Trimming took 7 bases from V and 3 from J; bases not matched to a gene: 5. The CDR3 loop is CASKGTGVYEQYF. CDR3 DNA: TGTGCCAGCAAAGGGACAGGAGTCTACGAGCAGTACTTC.

The CDR3 DNA is TGTGCCAGCAGTTTATTACAGGAGACCCAGTACTTC. Translation gives CASSLLQETQYF. V usage is TRBV28 and J usage is TRBJ2-5; no definite D call. The germline CDR1 and CDR2 sequences are MDHEN and SYDVKM. With 1 base removed from V and 5 bases from J, the gap between germline ends came to 5 bases. The CDR3 has 12 residues.

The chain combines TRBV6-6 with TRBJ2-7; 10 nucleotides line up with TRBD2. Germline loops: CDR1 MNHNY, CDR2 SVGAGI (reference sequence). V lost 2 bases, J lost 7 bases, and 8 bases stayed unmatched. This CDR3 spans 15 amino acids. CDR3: CASSYPTSGTEEQYF. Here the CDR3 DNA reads TGTGCCAGCAGTTACCCCACTAGCGGGACGGAAGAGCAGTACTTC.

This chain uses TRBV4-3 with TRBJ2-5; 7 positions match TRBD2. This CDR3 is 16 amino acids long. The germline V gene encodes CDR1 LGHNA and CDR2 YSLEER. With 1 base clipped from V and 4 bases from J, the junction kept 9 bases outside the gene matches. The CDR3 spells CASSQGRGRDRETQYF. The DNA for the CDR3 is TGCGCCAGCAGCCAAGGCCGAGGGAGGGACCGAGAGACCCAGTACTTC.

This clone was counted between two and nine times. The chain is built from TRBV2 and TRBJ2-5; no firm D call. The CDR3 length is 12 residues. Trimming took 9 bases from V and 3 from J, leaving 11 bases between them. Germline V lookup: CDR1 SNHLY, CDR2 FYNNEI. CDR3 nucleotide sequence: TGTGCCAGTCAGGTTATGGAAGAGACCCAGTACTTC. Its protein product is CASQVMEETQYF.

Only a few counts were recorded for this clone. CDR3 sequence reads: CASSQSPPDGGRSKNIQYF. The CDR3 DNA reads TGCGCCAGCAGCCAAAGTCCTCCTGACGGGGGTCGGTCCAAAAACATTCAGTACTTC. The chain is built from TRBV4-1 and TRBJ2-4, with D perhaps TRBD2 (6 bases). The CDR3 extends over 19 amino acids. CDR1 and CDR2 (germline): MGHRA, YSYEKL. Trimming removed 2 bases from V and 2 bases from J, with 22 bases in between.

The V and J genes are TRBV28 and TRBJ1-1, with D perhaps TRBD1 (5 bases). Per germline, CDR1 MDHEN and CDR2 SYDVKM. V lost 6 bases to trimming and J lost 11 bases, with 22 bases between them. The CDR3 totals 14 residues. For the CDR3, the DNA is TGTGCCAGCAGAAGGGGCGGGACGGGGGGGGATGCTTTCTTT. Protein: CASRRGGTGGDAFF.

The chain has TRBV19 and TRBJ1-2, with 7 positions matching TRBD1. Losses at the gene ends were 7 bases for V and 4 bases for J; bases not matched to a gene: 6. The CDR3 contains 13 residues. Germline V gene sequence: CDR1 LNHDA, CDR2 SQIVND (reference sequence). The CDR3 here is CASNPRDSYGYTF. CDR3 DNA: TGTGCCAGTAACCCCCGGGACAGCTATGGCTACACCTTC. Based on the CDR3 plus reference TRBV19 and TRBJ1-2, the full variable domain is DGGITQSPKYLFRKEGQNVTLSCEQNLNHDAMYWYRQDPGQGLRLIYYSQIVNDFQKGDIAEGYSVSREKKESFPLTVTSAQKNPTAFYLCASNPRDSYGYTFGSGTRLTVV.

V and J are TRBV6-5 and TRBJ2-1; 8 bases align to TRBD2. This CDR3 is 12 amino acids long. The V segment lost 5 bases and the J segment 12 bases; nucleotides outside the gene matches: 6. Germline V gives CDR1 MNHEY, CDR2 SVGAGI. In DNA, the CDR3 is TGTGCCAGCAGTAACGGGGGGGAGGGGCAGTTCTTC. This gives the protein CASSNGGEGQFF.

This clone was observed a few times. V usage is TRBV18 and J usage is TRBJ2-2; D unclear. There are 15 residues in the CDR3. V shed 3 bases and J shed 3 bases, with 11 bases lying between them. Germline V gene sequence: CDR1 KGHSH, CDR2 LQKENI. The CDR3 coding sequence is TGTGCCAGCTCACCGACTTCCGAGGACACCGGGGAGCTGTTTTTT. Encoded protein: CASSPTSEDTGELFF.

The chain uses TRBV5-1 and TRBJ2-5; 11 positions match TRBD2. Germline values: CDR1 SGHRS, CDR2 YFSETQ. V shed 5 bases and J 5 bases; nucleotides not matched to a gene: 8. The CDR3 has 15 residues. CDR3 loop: CASRFSGGAFETQYF. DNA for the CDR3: TGCGCCAGCAGATTTAGCGGGGGGGCCTTCGAGACCCAGTACTTC.

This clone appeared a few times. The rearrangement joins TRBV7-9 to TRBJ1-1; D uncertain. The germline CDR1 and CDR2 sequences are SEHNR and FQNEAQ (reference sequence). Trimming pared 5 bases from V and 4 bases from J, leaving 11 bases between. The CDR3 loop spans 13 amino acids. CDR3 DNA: TGTGCCAGCAGCGTTCGGGGAGGCACTGAAGCTTTCTTT. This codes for CASSVRGGTEAFF.

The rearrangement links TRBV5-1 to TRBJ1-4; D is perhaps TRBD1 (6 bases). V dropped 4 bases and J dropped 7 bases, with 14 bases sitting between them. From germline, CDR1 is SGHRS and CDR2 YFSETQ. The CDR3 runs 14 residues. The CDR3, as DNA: TGCGCCAGCAGCGCACAGGGAATTGGTGAAAAACTGTTTTTT. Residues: CASSAQGIGEKLFF.